This entry describes one T cell receptor beta chain. The antigen it recognizes is unknown. It has no much larger one-base neighbor in the sample; base qualities were not kept. This specimen belongs to a study of identical twins (dated by TCRdb to about 2016). Context from the whole study: To test whether fetal clonotypes persist, the study used deep sequencing on TCR alpha and beta repertoires from monozygotic twins, unrelated adults of various ages, and cord blood. Replicate twin experiments were performed at different times using different library preparation protocols to rule out contamination.

Results the study describes overall, beyond this receptor: Invariant T cells such as MAIT and iNKT could partly confound zero-insertion analyses, although diverse VJ usage argued against such confounding for most clonotypes. In monozygotic twins, out-of-frame TCR alpha sharing was systematically underestimated by recombination models, although the models agreed with sharing between unrelated individuals. Compared with coincidental sharing between unrelated individuals, out-of-frame TCR alpha sequences shared between twins had an excess of sequences with low generation probability. Because the same donors could not be followed over many years, the conclusions relied on cross-sectional statistical analysis. In beta out-of-frame sequences, excess twin sharing was weaker, because having fewer shared sequences lowered the signal-to-noise ratio. Abundant cord blood beta clonotypes carried fewer insertions; young adult naive repertoires showed a weaker similar trend, while memory repertoires showed none.

All donors were healthy Caucasians. The study also sequenced three unrelated non-twin adults: a male aged 18 to 30, a male aged 50 to 59 and a female aged 50 to 59. Miltenyi CD45RO+ enrichment and human naive T-cell isolation kits were used to isolate memory (CD45RO+) and naive T cells from PBMC. The method behind the library was 5' RACE. Sequencing relied on an Illumina HiSeq 2000. Template switching introduced a universal primer binding site; the final cDNA contained a unique molecular identifier, enabling accurate counting of TCR cDNA molecules. Specific primers in the conserved constant-segment region were used to synthesize first-strand cDNA for the TCR alpha and beta chains. Each cDNA library was double barcoded, with a SMART-Mk sample barcode plus Illumina barcodes, to control for contamination. TruSeq adapter sequences and Illumina sample barcodes were added in two successive PCR steps. Sequencing of the TCR alpha and beta cDNA libraries was done on the Illumina HiSeq platform using custom primers. On the study's bioinformatics: MiGEC was used to process raw reads and extract unique molecular identifiers, and MiXCR was used to find CDR3 positions. Recombination models were inferred per individual with the repgenHMM and IGoR tools using an EM algorithm. The tcR package in R was used for shared clonotype analysis, with sharing normalized by the product of cloneset sizes. To study raw recombination without the effects of thymic and clonal selection, out-of-frame nonproductive sequences were analyzed. In TCRdb, the public reads were trimmed at Q25 with fastp and aligned with MiXCR, with productive beta chains retained. Here each entry gathers all rows of one CDR3 protein and keeps the most common genes and DNA. In this record, the V and J calls reflect TCRdb's handling and not the investigators' own analysis. For this sample there are about 700,000 distinct CDR3 sequences; 6% to 6.5% appear just once. In total, the top ten clones hold 1.5% to 2% of the sample.

From the cysteine through the phenylalanine, the CDR3 covers 15 amino acids. Here the CDR3 DNA is all that survives: 45 bases in frame from base 1. Relative to germline, V is 0 bases shorter and J is 4 bases shorter, with 15 bases between their ends. The germline V gene specifies SQVTM as CDR1 and ANQGSEA as CDR2. The origin of this receptor is a man between 18 and 29 years old in good health. Specimen: naive T cells sorted from blood. Interpreted using the paper, the cell subset or site label stands for: cells isolated with a human naive T-cell isolation kit. The sequence is built from TRBV29-1 and TRBJ1-2; D gene: possibly TRBD1, on 6 matching bases. The CDR3 loop reads CSVEDSDRVFYGYTF. The nucleotide sequence is TGCAGCGTTGAAGATTCGGACAGAGTTTTCTATGGCTACACCTTC.